This T cell receptor (beta chain) is drawn from a study of cytomegalovirus exposure and HLA in healthy donors. Study at large: From HLA-typed donors, an early data release held around 80 million unique TCRs. Points from the study as a whole: Rarity marked most TCR sequences, yet some public TCRs occurred in many donors.

For this clone: The antigen is unknown.

The PCR made use of 60 Vbeta and 13 Jbeta primers. Data came from immunoSEQ multiplex PCR; TCRdb stores just in-frame clones and leaves some out. The sample yields 99,000 or so clones, roughly 79% seen once. The CDR3 spans 14 residues. Germline V lookup: CDR1 LGHNA, CDR2 YNFKEQ. V lost 6 bases, J lost 5 bases, and 13 bases lay in between. The TCR sequence derives from a male donor in good health and CMV-seronegative. Sequences were obtained from PBMCs. The V and J genes are TRBV4-2 and TRBJ1-4; D is perhaps TRBD1 (5 bases). Here the CDR3 reads CASSQLNRNEKLFF. The CDR3 bases are TGTGCCAGCAGTCAATTAAACAGGAATGAAAAACTGTTTTTT.